This T cell receptor (beta chain) derives from a study of blood T cells in healthy people across ages. Study conclusions and caveats: Diversity estimates from one million T cells were considered underestimates. Age advanced and TCR beta diversity per million T cells fell, roughly linearly.

This clonotype was counted a few times. Its antigen is still unknown. A read error may account for a junction end that differs from germline. Germline V lookup: CDR1 SGHRS, CDR2 YFSETQ. The CDR3 totals 14 residues. Primed by a sample-barcoded 5' primer and a J-beta primer mix, a second PCR proceeded for about 6 to 11 cycles. TCRdb re-derived calls from the 5' RACE reads in MiXCR, one entry per CDR3 protein. Altogether 550,000 to 750,000 distinct CDR3 sequences are present, roughly 21% being singletons, with the ten largest covering roughly 3.4%. Sequences were obtained from blood. This clonotype was obtained from an older man in good health. The chain couples TRBV5-1 to TRBJ1-6; 7 bases fit TRBD1. Here the CDR3 DNA reads TGCGCCAGCAGCTTTCAGGGGGATAATTCACCCCTCTACTTT. Protein product: CASSFQGDNSPLYF. Full variable domain (rest looked up from reference TRBV5-1 and TRBJ1-6): KAGVTQTPRYLIKTRGQQVTLSCSPISGHRSVSWYQQTPGQGLQFLFEYFSETQRNKGNFPGRFSGRQFSNSRSEMNVSTLELGDSALYLCASSFQGDNSPLYFGNGTRLTVT.